The next 22 T cell receptor beta chains were all read from a single sample in a study of OX40 agonist ivuxolimab in advanced cancers. Sequencing used immunoSEQ multiplex PCR; TCRdb keeps in-frame clones, though not all of them. The repertoire holds tens of thousands of clones, with just under 85% as singletons. Sequencing was performed on CD4+ or CD8+ T cells sorted from blood, taken in a trial of the OX40 agonist ivuxolimab. All receptors derive from an adult with an advanced solid tumor such as melanoma, head and neck, liver or kidney cancer.

Only one count was recorded for this clone. The chain uses TRBV5-4 and TRBJ2-3; 10 bases match TRBD2. This CDR3 comprises 15 residues. Germline loops: CDR1 SGHNT, CDR2 YYREEE (reference sequence). V lost 4 bases and J lost 5; bases outside the gene matches: 7. CDR3 region: CASSLAGEGGDTQYF. For the CDR3, the DNA is TGTGCCAGCAGCCTAGCGGGAGAGGGGGGAGATACGCAGTATTTT.

This clone was seen only a few times. The genes are TRBV9 and TRBJ2-1; possible D gene TRBD2, 6 bases. The germline V gene encodes CDR1 SGDLS and CDR2 YYNGEE. V was shortened by 2 bases and J by 4 bases, with 16 bases between the two germline ends. The CDR3 sequence is 16 residues long. Here the CDR3 DNA reads TGTGCCAGCAGCGTTTATGGCGGGATAGCATACAATGAGCAGTTCTTC. It yields the protein CASSVYGGIAYNEQFF.

This chain joins TRBV5-1 and TRBJ1-2; D gene uncertain. Trimming pared 1 base from V and 0 bases from J, leaving 19 bases between. From germline, CDR1 is SGHRS and CDR2 YFSETQ. CDR3 length: 18 amino acids. CDR3 amino acids: CASSLKFPPRGANYGYTF. CDR3 in DNA: TGCGCCAGCAGCTTGAAATTTCCCCCCAGAGGAGCTAACTATGGCTACACCTTC.

In this sample, this clone turned up once. V usage is TRBV28 and J usage is TRBJ1-1; a possible D gene is TRBD1 (6 bases). V was pared by 8 bases and J by 1 base, with 8 bases between. Germline CDR1 MDHEN, CDR2 SYDVKM. The CDR3 contains 12 residues. The CDR3 nucleotides read TGTGCCAGCCGCAGGGGGAACACTGAAGCTTTCTTT. This codes for CASRRGNTEAFF.

The chain has TRBV11-3 and TRBJ2-7, with 7 bases identical to TRBD1. This CDR3 has 14 amino acids. J lost 2 bases, V lost 5 bases, and 6 bases had no gene match. Germline V gives CDR1 SGHNT, CDR2 YENEEA. For the CDR3, the DNA is TGTGCCAGCAGCCCCTGGGACAGAGCCTACGAGCAGTACTTC. The encoded protein is CASSPWDRAYEQYF.

The rearrangement joins TRBV5-6 to TRBJ2-3, with 12 nucleotides matching TRBD2. The trim removed 7 bases at V and 2 bases at J, leaving 11 bases unmatched. CDR1 SGHDT and CDR2 YYEEEE come from the germline V gene. This CDR3 contains 17 residues. CDR3 nucleotides: TGTGCCAGCGCTAGGTACCTAGCGGGAGGGATCACAGATACGCAGTATTTT. It yields the protein CASARYLAGGITDTQYF.

In this sample, this clone turned up once. The rearrangement joins TRBV5-1 to TRBJ2-3; D is perhaps TRBD2 (5 bases). The CDR3 spans 13 residues. The germline V gene encodes CDR1 SGHRS and CDR2 YFSETQ. Trimming removed 4 bases from V and 8 bases from J, with 14 bases in between. In nucleotides, the CDR3 is TGCGCCAGCAGCCGAGCGGAGTCAGGTACGCAGTATTTT. Its protein product is CASSRAESGTQYF.

The chain recombines TRBV7-9 with TRBJ1-2; no definite D call. Germline lookup yields CDR1 SEHNR and CDR2 FQNEAQ (reference sequence). CDR3 length equals 12 residues. V was pared by 5 bases and J by 6 bases, with 10 bases between. Written as DNA, the CDR3 is TGTGCCAGCAGCCAGTTCGGGGATGGCTACACCTTC. Encoded protein: CASSQFGDGYTF. The whole variable domain, remainder taken from reference TRBV7-9 and TRBJ1-2, is DTGVSQNPRHKITKRGQNVTFRCDPISEHNRLYWYRQTLGQGPEFLTYFQNEAQLEKSRLLSDRFSAERPKGSFSTLEIQRTEQGDSAMYLCASSQFGDGYTFGSGTRLTVV.

This clone was counted once. The rearrangement joins TRBV5-6 to TRBJ2-6; tentatively, D is TRBD1 (6 bases). This CDR3 has 15 residues. Trimming shortened V by 4 bases and J by 2 bases, and 10 bases separated the two germline ends. Germline CDR1 SGHDT, CDR2 YYEEEE. The CDR3 nucleotides are TGTGCCAGCAGCACCACAGGGACTGGGGCCAACGTCCTGACTTTC. Protein product: CASSTTGTGANVLTF.

The V call is TRBV7-8, the J call TRBJ1-5; D is undetermined. The ends were cut back, 5 bases at V and 0 bases at J, with 14 bases in the middle. This CDR3 is built from 16 residues. Germline CDR1 is SGHVS and CDR2 is FQNEAQ. As DNA, the CDR3 is TGTGCCAGCAGCCCCGGTTTTTTACCTAGCAATCAGCCCCAGCATTTT. Translation: CASSPGFLPSNQPQHF.

This clone has a single count. The chain carries TRBV11-2 and TRBJ2-3, with D possibly being TRBD1 (5 bases). Germline V lookup: CDR1 SGHAT, CDR2 FQNNGV. The CDR3 is made up of 15 amino acids. Trimming removed 2 bases from V and 0 bases from J, with 9 bases in between. CDR3 sequence (DNA): TGTGCCAGCAGCTTAAGGGGCGCTAGCACAGATACGCAGTATTTT. Protein product: CASSLRGASTDTQYF.

J is TRBJ1-3 and V is TRBV28; D is uncertain. The germline V and J ends were trimmed by 5 bases and 0 bases, with 11 bases remaining between them. The CDR3 is 15 residues long. Germline V gene sequence: CDR1 MDHEN, CDR2 SYDVKM. CDR3 sequence (DNA): TGTGCCAGCAGTCTGGGCCTATACTCTGGAAACACCATATATTTT. Its protein is CASSLGLYSGNTIYF.

This chain joins TRBV30 and TRBJ2-5; 7 bases fit TRBD2. Germline loops: CDR1 GTSNPN, CDR2 SVGIG (reference sequence). The ends lost 0 bases at V and 3 bases at J; junction bases unmatched: 7. The CDR3 is 15 residues long. This CDR3 is CAWSVGGRLEETQYF. The CDR3 region has the DNA TGTGCCTGGAGTGTGGGCGGGAGATTGGAAGAGACCCAGTACTTC. The full variable domain, in which reference TRBV30 and TRBJ2-5 provide the parts outside the CDR3, is SQTIHQWPATLVQPVGSPLSLECTVEGTSNPNLYWYRQAAGRGLQLLFYSVGIGQISSEVPQNLSASRPQDRQFILSSKKLLLSDSGFYLCAWSVGGRLEETQYFGPGTRLLVL.

This clone was detected only a few times. J is TRBJ2-5 and V is TRBV15; 7 bases are shared with TRBD1. The ends lost 5 bases at V and 5 bases at J; junction bases unmatched: 11. CDR3 length equals 15 residues. In germline, CDR1 is LNHNV, CDR2 YYDKDF (reference sequence). For the CDR3, the DNA is TGTGCCACCAGCGGCTACAGGGGTGGTGAGGAGACCCAGTACTTC. Translated: CATSGYRGGEETQYF.

The gene calls are TRBV14 and TRBJ2-7; weak D call: TRBD2 (7 bases). The germline gives CDR1 SGHDN, CDR2 FVKESK. Trimming stripped 4 bases from V and 6 bases from J, with 19 bases between. The CDR3 runs 15 residues. CDR3 protein: CASSPLRAGAGEQYF. DNA for the CDR3: TGTGCCAGCAGCCCCCTAAGGGCGGGGGCGGGCGAGCAGTACTTC.

The chain has TRBV28 and TRBJ1-2, with 7 bases identical to TRBD1. V shed 4 bases, J shed 2 bases, and the junction held 7 bases outside the gene matches. Germline CDR1 MDHEN, CDR2 SYDVKM. This CDR3 comprises 15 residues. The CDR3 DNA follows: TGTGCCAGCAGTTCCTGGACAGGAGAAAACTATGGCTACACCTTC. Encoded protein: CASSSWTGENYGYTF.

This clone was seen only once. V usage is TRBV27 and J usage is TRBJ2-7; D remains unclear. CDR1 and CDR2 from the germline V gene are MNHEY and SMNVEV (reference sequence). Trimming pared 0 bases from V and 7 bases from J, leaving 10 bases between. The CDR3 totals 13 residues. For the CDR3, the DNA is TGTGCCAGCAGTTTATCGAGGTCGGATGAGCAGTACTTC. Its translation: CASSLSRSDEQYF.

V gene TRBV19 combines with J gene TRBJ2-3; 10 bases are a match to TRBD2. Germline CDR1 LNHDA, CDR2 SQIVND (reference sequence). There are 17 residues in the CDR3. V dropped 5 bases and J dropped 4; count of bases not matched to a gene: 12. The CDR3 sequence: CASSPLLLAGTSDTQYF. In nucleotides, the CDR3 is TGTGCCAGTAGTCCTCTTCTACTAGCGGGAACTTCAGATACGCAGTATTTT.

This chain connects TRBV18 to TRBJ1-1; D remains unclear. The germline V and J ends were trimmed by 2 bases and 1 base, with 5 bases remaining between them. The V gene's germline CDR1 is KGHSH and CDR2 LQKENI. This CDR3 region has 13 residues. The CDR3 DNA reads TGTGCCAGCTCACCATCCCAGAACACTGAAGCTTTCTTT. Amino acid sequence: CASSPSQNTEAFF.

The rearrangement links TRBV27 to TRBJ2-7; 7 bases map to TRBD1. With 6 bases clipped from V and 3 bases from J, the junction kept 8 bases outside the gene matches. There are 14 residues in the CDR3. Looked up from germline, CDR1 is MNHEY and CDR2 is SMNVEV (reference sequence). The chain's CDR3 is CASSSGTALYEQYF. Here the CDR3 DNA reads TGTGCCAGCAGCTCCGGGACAGCTCTCTACGAGCAGTACTTC.

This clone was recorded a few times. The chain uses TRBV5-1 and TRBJ2-5, with D tentatively TRBD1 (6 bases). The CDR3 covers 15 residues. Germline values: CDR1 SGHRS, CDR2 YFSETQ. The ends were cut back, 0 bases at V and 5 bases at J, with 14 bases in the middle. The CDR3: CASSLVGAEGETQYF. CDR3 nucleotides: TGCGCCAGCAGCTTGGTGGGGGCCGAAGGGGAGACCCAGTACTTC.

V usage is TRBV27 and J usage is TRBJ2-3; tentatively, D is TRBD2 (6 bases). The CDR3 sequence is 14 residues long. Trimming removed 2 bases at V and 3 bases at J, with 9 bases between. Germline assignment: CDR1 MNHEY and CDR2 SMNVEV (reference sequence). The CDR3, as DNA: TGTGCCAGCAGTTTAGCGGGAACGACAGATACGCAGTATTTT. Amino acids: CASSLAGTTDTQYF.